The 8 T cell receptor beta chains below were found in one sample sequenced in a study of blood T cell repertoires in COVID-19. Clones were read by immunoSEQ multiplex PCR, and TCRdb kept only the in-frame ones, dropping some. This table holds 250,000 to 350,000 clones, around 87% found once. The sequencing sample was made of peripheral blood. Receptors were obtained from a woman between 45 and 60 years old with active or convalescent COVID-19.

J is TRBJ1-4 and V is TRBV6-5; the D is unclear. Germline V lookup: CDR1 MNHEY, CDR2 SVGAGI. Trimming removed 7 bases from V and 0 bases from J, with 12 bases in between. The CDR3 has 15 residues. The chain's CDR3 is CASKPGAATNEKLFF. The CDR3 DNA reads TGTGCCAGCAAACCCGGAGCCGCAACTAATGAAAAACTGTTTTTT.

V and J are TRBV18 and TRBJ2-7, with 7 bases matching TRBD1. The germline V gene encodes CDR1 KGHSH and CDR2 LQKENI. V shed 2 bases, J shed 0 bases, and the junction held 7 bases outside the gene matches. The CDR3 is made up of 16 amino acids. CDR3 loop: CASSPTGQTDSYEQYF. The CDR3 DNA sequence: TGTGCCAGCTCACCAACGGGACAGACCGACTCCTACGAGCAGTACTTC.

This chain links TRBV27 with TRBJ1-1, with 9 bases matching TRBD1. CDR3 length: 13 residues. V lost 6 bases to trimming and J lost 5 bases; unmatched junction nucleotides: 4. Germline assignment: CDR1 MNHEY and CDR2 SMNVEV (reference sequence). The CDR3 DNA reads as TGTGCCAGCAGGAGGGGGACAGGGACTGAAGCTTTCTTT. Amino acids: CASRRGTGTEAFF.

The chain recombines TRBV10-3 with TRBJ1-1; D perhaps matches TRBD1 (6 bases). V gave up 2 bases and J gave up 0 bases, with 10 bases separating them. Germline CDR1 and CDR2: ENHRY and SYGVKD. The CDR3 consists of 15 residues. DNA of the CDR3: TGTGCCATCAGTGAGGACGGGGGGCTGAACACTGAAGCTTTCTTT. It yields the protein CAISEDGGLNTEAFF.

This chain uses TRBV19 with TRBJ2-7, with TRBD1 matching over 10 bases. With 5 bases clipped from V and 6 bases from J, the junction kept 16 bases outside the gene matches. The V gene's germline CDR1 is LNHDA and CDR2 SQIVND (reference sequence). The CDR3 covers 17 residues. The DNA of the CDR3 is TGTGCCAGTAGTCCCGGGACAGGGGTTAATCTTGCGGGCGAGCAGTACTTC. This gives the protein CASSPGTGVNLAGEQYF.

The gene calls are TRBV5-1 and TRBJ2-7; perhaps TRBD2 as D (6 bases). Trimming took off 1 base at V and 9 bases at J, with 20 bases between the two ends. The CDR3 sequence is 15 residues long. Per the germline V gene, CDR1 is SGHRS and CDR2 is YFSETQ. In DNA form, the CDR3 reads TGCGCCAGCAGCTTGATAGCGGCCCCCGGGGAGGTGCAGTACTTC. It yields the protein CASSLIAAPGEVQYF.

This clone was counted a single time. This sequence joins TRBV30 and TRBJ1-1; no reliable D call. Trimming shortened V by 5 bases and J by 2 bases, and 3 bases separated the two germline ends. This CDR3 comprises 10 residues. Germline V gene sequence: CDR1 GTSNPN, CDR2 SVGIG (reference sequence). CDR3 coding DNA: TGTGCCTGGCATAACACTGAAGCTTTCTTT. As protein: CAWHNTEAFF.

This chain connects TRBV25-1 to TRBJ2-3, with TRBD1 matching 10 bases. The germline V gene has CDR1 MGHDK and CDR2 SYGVNS. V shed 5 bases, J shed 4 bases, and the junction held 6 bases outside the gene matches. The CDR3 spans 15 residues. The CDR3 nucleotides are TGTGCCAGCAGTCCTCCGGACAGGGGGGCAGATACGCAGTATTTT. Amino acid sequence: CASSPPDRGADTQYF.